This TCR beta chain was captured by sequencing in a study of cytomegalovirus exposure and HLA in healthy donors. The CDR3 has 17 amino acids. The V end lost 1 base, the J end lost 1 base, and 16 bases lay between the germline ends. The germline V gene encodes CDR1 SGHAT and CDR2 FQNNGV. Notes on the study in general: Presence/absence analyses assumed roughly uniform sequencing depth across donors. Many donors shared some public TCRs, even though most TCR sequences were rare.

In its sample, this clone was seen once. The antigen is not known. PCR employed 60 Vbeta and 13 Jbeta primers. Sequencing used immunoSEQ multiplex PCR; TCRdb keeps in-frame clones, though not all of them. The table lists over 150,000 clones, 84% of them singletons. The receptor was isolated from a girl aged 5 to 17 in good health and CMV-seropositive. The chain carries TRBV11-2 and TRBJ1-1; D possibly corresponds to TRBD1 (6 bases). Sequenced sample: PBMCs. Written as DNA, the CDR3 is TGTGCCAGCAGCTTAGGGATCTCCGGGACACCGAACACTGAAGCTTTCTTT. Protein: CASSLGISGTPNTEAFF.